The 6 T cell receptor beta chains presented below share a single source sample, sequenced in a study of OX40 agonist ivuxolimab in advanced cancers. Profiling relied on immunoSEQ multiplex PCR, and the TCRdb table lists in-frame clones only, not all of them. The sample includes nearly 80,000 clones, 84% seen only once; the top ten take approximately 0.44%. Sequenced material: CD4+ or CD8+ T cells sorted from blood, taken in a trial of the OX40 agonist ivuxolimab. Receptors were obtained from an adult with an advanced solid tumor such as melanoma, head and neck, liver or kidney cancer.

This clone has a handful of counts. CDR3 DNA sequence: TGTGCCAGCAGCTTAGTAGCTAAGGTGGAGACCCAGTACTTC. This translates into CASSLVAKVETQYF. The chain has TRBV7-6 and TRBJ2-5, with D unresolved. Trimming removed 1 base from V and 5 bases from J, with 11 bases in between. This CDR3 region has 14 residues. Germline V lookup: CDR1 SGHVS, CDR2 FNYEAQ.

The CDR3 sequence: CASSLAFEGKNEQFF. The CDR3 DNA is TGCGCCAGCAGCTTGGCCTTTGAGGGGAAAAATGAGCAGTTCTTC. The chain is built from TRBV5-1 and TRBJ2-1; D might be TRBD1 or TRBD2, each matching 5 bases. The CDR3 has 15 residues. Germline V gene sequence: CDR1 SGHRS, CDR2 YFSETQ. V was cut by 0 bases and J by 7 bases, with 14 bases left in between.

The chain couples TRBV28 to TRBJ1-2, with TRBD1 matching over 8 bases. V trimming: 6 bases; J trimming: 7 bases; junction bases outside the gene matches: 16. Germline V gives CDR1 MDHEN, CDR2 SYDVKM. This CDR3 comprises 16 residues. This CDR3 is CASSLGQGGTVSGYTF. The CDR3 DNA follows: TGTGCCAGCAGCCTTGGACAGGGAGGGACCGTGAGTGGCTACACCTTC.

This clone appeared a single time. The chain employs TRBV28 and TRBJ2-4, with D perhaps matching TRBD1 (5 bases). Trimming removed 10 bases at V and 0 bases at J, with 13 bases between. CDR1 is MDHEN, CDR2 SYDVKM, per germline. The CDR3 contains 14 residues. CDR3 region: CATAEGVAKNIQYF. The CDR3 DNA reads as TGTGCCACGGCCGAAGGGGTAGCCAAAAACATTCAGTACTTC.

This sequence joins TRBV28 and TRBJ2-3; 11 positions agree with TRBD2. The V and J ends lost 3 bases and 2 bases, in that order; junction bases with no gene match: 4. The CDR3 runs to 16 residues. Per the germline V gene, CDR1 is MDHEN and CDR2 is SYDVKM. In DNA form, the CDR3 reads TGTGCCAGCAGTTTGGGACTAGCGGTTTACACAGATACGCAGTATTTT. It yields the protein CASSLGLAVYTDTQYF.

The chain couples TRBV2 to TRBJ1-4; 8 bases are a match to TRBD1. The CDR3 totals 17 residues. The V and J ends lost 5 bases and 0 bases, in that order; junction bases with no gene match: 8. Germline CDR1 reads SNHLY; CDR2 reads FYNNEI. For the CDR3, the DNA is TGTGCCAGCAGTAGATTTTCAGGGGGCACAACTAATGAAAAACTGTTTTTT. Translation gives CASSRFSGGTTNEKLFF.